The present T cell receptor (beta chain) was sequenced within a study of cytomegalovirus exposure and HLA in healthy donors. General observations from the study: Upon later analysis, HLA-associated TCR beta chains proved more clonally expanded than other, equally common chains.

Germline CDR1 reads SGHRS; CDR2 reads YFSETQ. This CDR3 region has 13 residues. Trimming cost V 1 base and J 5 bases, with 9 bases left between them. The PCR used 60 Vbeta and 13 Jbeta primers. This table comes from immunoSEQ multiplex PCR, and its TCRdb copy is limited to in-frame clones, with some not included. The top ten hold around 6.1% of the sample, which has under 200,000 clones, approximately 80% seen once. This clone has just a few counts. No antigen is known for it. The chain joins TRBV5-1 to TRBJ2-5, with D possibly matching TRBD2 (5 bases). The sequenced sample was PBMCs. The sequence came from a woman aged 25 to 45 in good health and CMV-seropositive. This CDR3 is CASSLKWRETQYF. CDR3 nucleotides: TGCGCCAGCAGCTTGAAATGGAGGGAGACCCAGTACTTC. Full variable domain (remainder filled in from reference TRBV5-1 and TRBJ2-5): KAGVTQTPRYLIKTRGQQVTLSCSPISGHRSVSWYQQTPGQGLQFLFEYFSETQRNKGNFPGRFSGRQFSNSRSEMNVSTLELGDSALYLCASSLKWRETQYFGPGTRLLVL.